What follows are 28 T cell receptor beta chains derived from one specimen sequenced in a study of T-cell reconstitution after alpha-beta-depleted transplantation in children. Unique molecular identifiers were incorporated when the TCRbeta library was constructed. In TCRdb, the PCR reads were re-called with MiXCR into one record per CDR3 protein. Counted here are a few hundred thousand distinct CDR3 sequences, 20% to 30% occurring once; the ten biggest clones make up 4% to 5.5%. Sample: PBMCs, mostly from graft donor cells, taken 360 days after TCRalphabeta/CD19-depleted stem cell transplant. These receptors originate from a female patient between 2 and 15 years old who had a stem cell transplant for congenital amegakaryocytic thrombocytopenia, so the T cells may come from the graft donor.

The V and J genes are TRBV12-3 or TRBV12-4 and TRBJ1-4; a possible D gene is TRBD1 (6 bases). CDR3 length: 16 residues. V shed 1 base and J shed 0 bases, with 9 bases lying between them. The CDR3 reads CASSLGGGATNEKLFF. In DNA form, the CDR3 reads TGTGCCAGCAGTTTAGGCGGGGGCGCAACTAATGAAAAACTGTTTTTT.

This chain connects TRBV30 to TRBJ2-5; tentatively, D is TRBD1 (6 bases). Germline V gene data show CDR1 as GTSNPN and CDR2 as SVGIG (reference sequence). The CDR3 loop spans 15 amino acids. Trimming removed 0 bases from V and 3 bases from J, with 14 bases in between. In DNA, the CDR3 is TGTGCCTGGAGTGTAAGGGGGACGTACAAAGAGACCCAGTACTTC. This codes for CAWSVRGTYKETQYF.

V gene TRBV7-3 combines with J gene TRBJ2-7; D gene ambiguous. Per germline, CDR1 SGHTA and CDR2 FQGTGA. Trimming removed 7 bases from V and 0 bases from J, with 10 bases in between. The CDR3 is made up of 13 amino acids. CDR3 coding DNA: TGTGCCAGCATGAGACCAGGCTCCTACGAGCAGTACTTC. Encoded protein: CASMRPGSYEQYF.

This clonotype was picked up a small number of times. The CDR3: CASSLEPANTGELFF. The CDR3, as DNA: TGCGCCAGCAGCTTAGAGCCAGCGAACACCGGGGAGCTGTTTTTT. The chain has TRBV5-1 and TRBJ2-2; D is undetermined. The CDR3 spans 15 residues. The V end was cut by 2 bases, the J end by 0 bases, with 8 bases between. The V gene's germline CDR1 is SGHRS and CDR2 YFSETQ.

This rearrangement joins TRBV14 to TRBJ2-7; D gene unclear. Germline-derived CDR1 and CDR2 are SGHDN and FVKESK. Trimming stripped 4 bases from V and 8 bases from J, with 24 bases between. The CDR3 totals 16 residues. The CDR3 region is CASSPHSPWGPNQQYF. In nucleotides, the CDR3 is TGTGCCAGCAGCCCACATTCCCCGTGGGGTCCCAACCAGCAGTACTTC.

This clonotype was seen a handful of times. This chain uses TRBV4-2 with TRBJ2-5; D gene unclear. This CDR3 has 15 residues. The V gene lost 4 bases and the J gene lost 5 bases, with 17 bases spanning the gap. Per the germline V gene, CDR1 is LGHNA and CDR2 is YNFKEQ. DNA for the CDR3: TGTGCCAGCAGCCGATCTACCGCGAGGCGTGAGACCCAGTACTTC. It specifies CASSRSTARRETQYF.

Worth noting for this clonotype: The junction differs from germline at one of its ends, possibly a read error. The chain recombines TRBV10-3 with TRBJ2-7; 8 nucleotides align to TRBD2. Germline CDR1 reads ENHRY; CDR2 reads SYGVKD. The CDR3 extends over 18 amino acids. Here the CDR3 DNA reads TGTACCATCAGTTTCGGGAGGGGACTGGGCTACGTCCGCTACGAGCAGTACTTC. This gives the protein CTISFGRGLGYVRYEQYF.

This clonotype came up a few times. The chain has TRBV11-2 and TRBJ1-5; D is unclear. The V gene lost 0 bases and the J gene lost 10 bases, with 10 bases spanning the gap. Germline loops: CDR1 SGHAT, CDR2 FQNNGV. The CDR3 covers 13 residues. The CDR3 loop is CASSLDRRHPQHF. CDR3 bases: TGTGCCAGCAGCTTAGATAGGCGTCACCCCCAGCATTTT.

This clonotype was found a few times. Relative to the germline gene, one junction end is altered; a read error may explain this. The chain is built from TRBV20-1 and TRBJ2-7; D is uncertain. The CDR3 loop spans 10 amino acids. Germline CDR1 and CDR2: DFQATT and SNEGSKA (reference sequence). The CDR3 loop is CSAPRTRKDF. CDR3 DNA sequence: TGCAGTGCTCCACGGACCCGGAAGGACTTC.

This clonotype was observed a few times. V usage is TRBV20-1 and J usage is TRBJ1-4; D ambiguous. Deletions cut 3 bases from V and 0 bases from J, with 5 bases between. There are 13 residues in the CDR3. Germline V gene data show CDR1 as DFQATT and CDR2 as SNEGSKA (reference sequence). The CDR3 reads CSASRATNEKLFF. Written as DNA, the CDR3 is TGCAGTGCTAGTCGGGCAACTAATGAAAAACTGTTTTTT.

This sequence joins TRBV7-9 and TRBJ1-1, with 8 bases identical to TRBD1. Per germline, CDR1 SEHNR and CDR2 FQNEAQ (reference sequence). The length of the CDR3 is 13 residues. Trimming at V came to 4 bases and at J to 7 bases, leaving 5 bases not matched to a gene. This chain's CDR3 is CASSYRGEFEAFF. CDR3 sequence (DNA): TGTGCCAGCAGCTACAGGGGGGAATTTGAAGCTTTCTTT.

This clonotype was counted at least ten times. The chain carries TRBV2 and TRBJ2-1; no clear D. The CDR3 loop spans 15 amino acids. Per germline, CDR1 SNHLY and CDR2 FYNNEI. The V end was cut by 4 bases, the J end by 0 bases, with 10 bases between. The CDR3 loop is CASSAAASSYNEQFF. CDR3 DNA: TGTGCCAGCAGTGCGGCGGCTAGCTCCTACAATGAGCAGTTCTTC.

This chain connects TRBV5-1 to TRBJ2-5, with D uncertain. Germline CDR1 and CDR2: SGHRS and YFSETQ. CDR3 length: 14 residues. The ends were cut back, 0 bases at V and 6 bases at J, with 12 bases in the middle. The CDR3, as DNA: TGCGCCAGCAGCTTGGAATCTCTCAGGAAGACCCAGTACTTC. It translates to CASSLESLRKTQYF.

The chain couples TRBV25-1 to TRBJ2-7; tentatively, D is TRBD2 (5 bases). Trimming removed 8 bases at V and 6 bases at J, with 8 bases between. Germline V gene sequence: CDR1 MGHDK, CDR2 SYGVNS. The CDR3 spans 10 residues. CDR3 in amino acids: CASAGVEQYF. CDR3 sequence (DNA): TGTGCCAGCGCCGGGGTCGAGCAGTACTTC.

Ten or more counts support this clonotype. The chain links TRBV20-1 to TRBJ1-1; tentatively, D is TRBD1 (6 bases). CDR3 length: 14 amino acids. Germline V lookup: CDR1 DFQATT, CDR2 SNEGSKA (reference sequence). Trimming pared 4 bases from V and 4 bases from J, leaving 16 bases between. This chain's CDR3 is CSANHRVFGTEAFF. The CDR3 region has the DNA TGCAGTGCTAACCACAGGGTTTTTGGCACTGAAGCTTTCTTT.

This chain's CDR3 is CASSSGTNLHEQYF. The CDR3 nucleotides are TGTGCCAGCAGCTCCGGGACTAATCTCCACGAGCAGTACTTC. This chain joins TRBV28 and TRBJ2-7; 7 nucleotides align to TRBD2. This CDR3 has 14 residues. The ends lost 6 bases at V and 5 bases at J; junction bases unmatched: 10. Germline CDR1 is MDHEN and CDR2 is SYDVKM.

The CDR3 DNA reads as TGCGCCAGCAGCTTGGATAGCGGCACTATCTCCCTCCACTTT. It is translated as CASSLDSGTISLHF. This chain links TRBV5-1 with TRBJ1-6; D is unresolved. This CDR3 contains 14 residues. V lost 0 bases to trimming and J lost 14 bases, with 15 bases between them. The V gene's germline CDR1 is SGHRS and CDR2 YFSETQ.

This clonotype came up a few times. The CDR3 protein is CASSRDGQGDSPLHF. In DNA form, the CDR3 reads TGTGCCAGCAGCCGAGATGGACAGGGGGATTCACCCCTCCACTTT. The chain is built from TRBV3-1 and TRBJ1-6; 10 nucleotides match TRBD1. The junction had 5 bases not matched to a gene; V was cut back by 4 bases and J by 8 bases. The CDR3 runs 15 residues. Germline-derived CDR1 and CDR2 are LGHDT and YNNKEL (reference sequence).

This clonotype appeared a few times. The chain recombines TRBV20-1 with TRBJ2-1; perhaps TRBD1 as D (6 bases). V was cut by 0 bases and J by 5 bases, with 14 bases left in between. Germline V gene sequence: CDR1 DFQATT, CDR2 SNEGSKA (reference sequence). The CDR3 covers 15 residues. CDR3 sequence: CSARESTGYHNEQFF. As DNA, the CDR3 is TGCAGTGCTAGAGAAAGTACAGGGTACCACAATGAGCAGTTCTTC.

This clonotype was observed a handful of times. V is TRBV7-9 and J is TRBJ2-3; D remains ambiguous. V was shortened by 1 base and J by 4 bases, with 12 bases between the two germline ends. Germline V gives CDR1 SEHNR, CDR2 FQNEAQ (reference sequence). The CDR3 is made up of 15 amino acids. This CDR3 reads CASSLVPPGSDTQYF. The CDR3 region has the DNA TGTGCCAGCAGCTTAGTCCCCCCAGGCTCAGATACGCAGTATTTT.

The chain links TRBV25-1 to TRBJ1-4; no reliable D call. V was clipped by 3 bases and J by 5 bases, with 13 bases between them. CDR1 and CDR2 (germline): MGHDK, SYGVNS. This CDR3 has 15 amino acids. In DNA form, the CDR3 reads TGTGCCAGCAGTGACACCGGGAGCGGGAATGAAAAACTGTTTTTT. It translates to CASSDTGSGNEKLFF.

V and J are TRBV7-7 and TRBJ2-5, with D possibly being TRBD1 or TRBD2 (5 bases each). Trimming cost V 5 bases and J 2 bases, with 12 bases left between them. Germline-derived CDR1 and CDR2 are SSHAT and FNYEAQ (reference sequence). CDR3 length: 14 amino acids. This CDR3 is CASSTGTRQETQYF. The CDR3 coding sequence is TGTGCCAGCAGCACCGGGACGCGGCAAGAGACCCAGTACTTC.

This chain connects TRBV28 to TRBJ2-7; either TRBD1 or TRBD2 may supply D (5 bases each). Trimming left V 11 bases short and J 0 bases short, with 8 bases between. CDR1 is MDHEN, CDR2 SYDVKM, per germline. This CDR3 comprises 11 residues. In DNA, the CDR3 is TGTGCCGTCGGGGCCTCCTACGAGCAGTACTTC. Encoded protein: CAVGASYEQYF.

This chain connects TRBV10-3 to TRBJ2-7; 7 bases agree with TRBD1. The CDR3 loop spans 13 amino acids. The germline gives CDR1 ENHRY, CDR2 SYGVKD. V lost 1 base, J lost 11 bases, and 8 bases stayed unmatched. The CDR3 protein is CAISEYRGHREYF. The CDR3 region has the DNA TGTGCCATCAGTGAGTACAGGGGACACAGAGAGTACTTC.

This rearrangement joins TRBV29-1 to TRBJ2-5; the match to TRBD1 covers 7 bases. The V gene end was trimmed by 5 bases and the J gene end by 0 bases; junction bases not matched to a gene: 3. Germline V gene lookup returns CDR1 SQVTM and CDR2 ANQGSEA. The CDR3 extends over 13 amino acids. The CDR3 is CSVMQGDQETQYF. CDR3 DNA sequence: TGCAGCGTTATGCAGGGGGACCAAGAGACCCAGTACTTC.

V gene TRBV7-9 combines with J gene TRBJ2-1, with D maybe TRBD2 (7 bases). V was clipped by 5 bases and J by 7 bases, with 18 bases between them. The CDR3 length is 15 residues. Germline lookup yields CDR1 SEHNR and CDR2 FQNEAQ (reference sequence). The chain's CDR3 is CASSPGGGALNEQFF. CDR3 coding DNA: TGTGCCAGCAGCCCCGGTGGGGGGGCCCTGAATGAGCAGTTCTTC.

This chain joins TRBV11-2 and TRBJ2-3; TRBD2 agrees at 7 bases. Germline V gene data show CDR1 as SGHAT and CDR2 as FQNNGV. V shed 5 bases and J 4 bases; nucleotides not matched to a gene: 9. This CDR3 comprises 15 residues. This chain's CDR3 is CASSPLGSGADTQYF. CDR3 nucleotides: TGTGCCAGCAGCCCCCTGGGAAGCGGGGCAGATACGCAGTATTTT.

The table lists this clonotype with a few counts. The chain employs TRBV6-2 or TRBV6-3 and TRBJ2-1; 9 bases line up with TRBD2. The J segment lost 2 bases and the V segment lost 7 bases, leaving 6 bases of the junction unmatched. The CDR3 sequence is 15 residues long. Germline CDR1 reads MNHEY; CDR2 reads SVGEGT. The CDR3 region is CASTPSGTTYNEQFF. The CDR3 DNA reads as TGTGCCAGCACCCCTAGCGGGACGACCTACAATGAGCAGTTCTTC.